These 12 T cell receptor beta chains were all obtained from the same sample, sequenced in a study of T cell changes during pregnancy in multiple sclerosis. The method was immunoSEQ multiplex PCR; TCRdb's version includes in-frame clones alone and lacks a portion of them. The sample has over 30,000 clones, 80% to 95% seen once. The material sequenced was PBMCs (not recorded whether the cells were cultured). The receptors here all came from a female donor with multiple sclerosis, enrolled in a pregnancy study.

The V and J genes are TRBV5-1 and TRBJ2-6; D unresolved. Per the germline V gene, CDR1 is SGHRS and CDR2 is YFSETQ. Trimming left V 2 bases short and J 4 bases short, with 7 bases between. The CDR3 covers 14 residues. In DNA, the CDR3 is TGCGCCAGCAGCTTCCGGGTGGGGGCCAACGTCCTGACTTTC. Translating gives CASSFRVGANVLTF.

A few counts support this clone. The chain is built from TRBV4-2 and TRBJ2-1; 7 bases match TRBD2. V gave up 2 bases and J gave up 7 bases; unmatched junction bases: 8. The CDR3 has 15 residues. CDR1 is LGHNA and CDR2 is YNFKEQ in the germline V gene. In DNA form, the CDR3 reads TGTGCCAGCAGCCAACCGGGACTACCAGGAAATGAGCAGTTCTTC. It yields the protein CASSQPGLPGNEQFF.

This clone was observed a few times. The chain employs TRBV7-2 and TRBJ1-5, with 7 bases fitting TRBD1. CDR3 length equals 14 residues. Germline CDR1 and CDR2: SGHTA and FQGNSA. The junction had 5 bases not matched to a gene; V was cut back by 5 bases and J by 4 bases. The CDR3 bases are TGTGCCAGCAGCCCGACAGGGAAGAATCAGCCCCAGCATTTT. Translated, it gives CASSPTGKNQPQHF.

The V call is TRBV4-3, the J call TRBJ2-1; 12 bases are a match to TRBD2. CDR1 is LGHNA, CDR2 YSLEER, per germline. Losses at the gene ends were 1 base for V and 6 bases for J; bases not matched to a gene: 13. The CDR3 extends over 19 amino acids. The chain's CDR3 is CASSQAGTSGWVEVNEQFF. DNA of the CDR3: TGCGCCAGCAGCCAAGCCGGGACTAGCGGGTGGGTAGAAGTCAATGAGCAGTTCTTC.

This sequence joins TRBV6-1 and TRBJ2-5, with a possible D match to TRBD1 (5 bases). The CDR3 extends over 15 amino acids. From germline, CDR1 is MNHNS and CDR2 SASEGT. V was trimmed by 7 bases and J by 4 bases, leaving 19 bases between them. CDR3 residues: CASNIRAGYPETQYF. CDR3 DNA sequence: TGTGCCAGCAACATCAGGGCAGGGTACCCAGAGACCCAGTACTTC.

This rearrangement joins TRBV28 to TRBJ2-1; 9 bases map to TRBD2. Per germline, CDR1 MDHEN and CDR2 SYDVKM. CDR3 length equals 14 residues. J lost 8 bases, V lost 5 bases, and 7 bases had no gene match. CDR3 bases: TGTGCCAGCAGTGGTAGCGGGAGACCTGATGAGCAGTTCTTC. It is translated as CASSGSGRPDEQFF.

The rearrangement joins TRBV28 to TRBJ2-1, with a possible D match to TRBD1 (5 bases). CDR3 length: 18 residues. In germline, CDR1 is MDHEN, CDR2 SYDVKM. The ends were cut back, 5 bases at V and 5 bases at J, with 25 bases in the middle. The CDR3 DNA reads TGTGCCAGCAGTCCCCCCGGGTTGGGGCGGCGCAGGAACAATGAGCAGTTCTTC. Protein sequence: CASSPPGLGRRRNNEQFF.

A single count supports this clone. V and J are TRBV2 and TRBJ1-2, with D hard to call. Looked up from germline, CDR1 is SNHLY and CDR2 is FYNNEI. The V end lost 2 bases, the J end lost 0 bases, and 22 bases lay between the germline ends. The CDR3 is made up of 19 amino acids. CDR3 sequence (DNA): TGTGCCAGCAGTGAAATGTCTCCGTCGCTGAAGGGCGCTAACTATGGCTACACCTTC. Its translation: CASSEMSPSLKGANYGYTF. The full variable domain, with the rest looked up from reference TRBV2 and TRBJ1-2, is EPEVTQTPSHQVTQMGQEVILRCVPISNHLYFYWYRQILGQKVEFLVSFYNNEISEKSEIFDDQFSVERPDGSNFTLKIRSTKLEDSAMYFCASSEMSPSLKGANYGYTFGSGTRLTVV.

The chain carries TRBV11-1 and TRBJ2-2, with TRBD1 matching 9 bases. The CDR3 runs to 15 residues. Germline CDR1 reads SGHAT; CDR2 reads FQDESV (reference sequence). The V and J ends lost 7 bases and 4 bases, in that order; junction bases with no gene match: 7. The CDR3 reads CASISQGAGTGELFF. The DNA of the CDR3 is TGTGCCAGCATCTCACAGGGGGCTGGCACCGGGGAGCTGTTTTTT.

Here the CDR3 reads CAISVTSSGGNTEAFF. For the CDR3, the DNA is TGTGCCATCAGTGTCACTTCGTCAGGGGGGAATACTGAAGCTTTCTTT. The chain combines TRBV10-3 with TRBJ1-1, with 7 bases aligning to TRBD1. Unmatched junction bases numbered 13, after V lost 4 bases and J lost 5 bases. The CDR3 consists of 16 residues. Germline V lookup: CDR1 ENHRY, CDR2 SYGVKD.

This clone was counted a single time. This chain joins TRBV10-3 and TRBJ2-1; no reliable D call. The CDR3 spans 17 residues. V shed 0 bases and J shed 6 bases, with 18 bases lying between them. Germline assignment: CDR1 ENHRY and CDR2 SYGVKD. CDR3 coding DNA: TGTGCCATCAGTGAGTCCCTGAGCTCCCTGAGAGGCAATGAGCAGTTCTTC. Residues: CAISESLSSLRGNEQFF.

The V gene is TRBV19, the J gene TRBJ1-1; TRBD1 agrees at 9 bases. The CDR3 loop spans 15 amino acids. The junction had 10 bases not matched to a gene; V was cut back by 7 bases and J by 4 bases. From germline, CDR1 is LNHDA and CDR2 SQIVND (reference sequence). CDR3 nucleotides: TGTGCCAGTACCCCTCCGGGACAGGGAGGCACTGAAGCTTTCTTT. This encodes CASTPPGQGGTEAFF.